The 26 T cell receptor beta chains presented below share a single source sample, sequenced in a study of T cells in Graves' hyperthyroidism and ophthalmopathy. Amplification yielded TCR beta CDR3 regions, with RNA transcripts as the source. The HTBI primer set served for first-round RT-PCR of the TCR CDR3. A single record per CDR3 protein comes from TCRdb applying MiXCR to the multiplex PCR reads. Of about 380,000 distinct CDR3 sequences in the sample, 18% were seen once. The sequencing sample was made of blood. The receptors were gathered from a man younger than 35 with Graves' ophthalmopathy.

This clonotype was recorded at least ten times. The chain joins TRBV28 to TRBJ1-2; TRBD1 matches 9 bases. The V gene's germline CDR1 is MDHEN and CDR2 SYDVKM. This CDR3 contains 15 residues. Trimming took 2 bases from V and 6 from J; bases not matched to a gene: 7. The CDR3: CASSLGGQGWDGYTF. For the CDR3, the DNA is TGTGCCAGCAGTTTAGGGGGACAGGGTTGGGATGGCTACACCTTC.

The CDR3 region is CSLQWGVLETQYF. Here the CDR3 DNA reads TGCAGCCTCCAGTGGGGGGTTCTAGAGACCCAGTACTTC. The chain links TRBV29-1 to TRBJ2-5; D might be TRBD2 (6 bases). The CDR3 covers 13 residues. V was clipped by 8 bases and J by 4 bases, with 17 bases between them. Germline CDR1 is SQVTM and CDR2 is ANQGSEA.

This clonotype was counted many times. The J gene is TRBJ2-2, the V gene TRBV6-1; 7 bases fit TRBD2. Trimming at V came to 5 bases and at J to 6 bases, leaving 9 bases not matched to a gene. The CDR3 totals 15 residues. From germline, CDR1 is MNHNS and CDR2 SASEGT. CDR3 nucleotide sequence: TGTGCCAGCAGTTACGCGCTAGCGGTCGCCGGGGAGCTGTTTTTT. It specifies CASSYALAVAGELFF.

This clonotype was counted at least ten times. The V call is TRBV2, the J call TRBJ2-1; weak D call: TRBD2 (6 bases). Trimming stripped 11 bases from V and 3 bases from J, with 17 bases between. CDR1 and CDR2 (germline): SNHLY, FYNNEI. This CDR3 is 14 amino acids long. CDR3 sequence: CAGGEGLNYNEQFF. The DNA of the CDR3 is TGTGCCGGCGGTGAGGGACTCAACTACAATGAGCAGTTCTTC.

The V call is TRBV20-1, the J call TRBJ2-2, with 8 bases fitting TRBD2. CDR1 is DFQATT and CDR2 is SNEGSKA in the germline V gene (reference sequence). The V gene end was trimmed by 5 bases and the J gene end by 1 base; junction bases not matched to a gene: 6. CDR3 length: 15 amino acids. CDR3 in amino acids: CSAPLSGGNTGELFF. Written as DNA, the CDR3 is TGCAGTGCTCCCCTCAGCGGGGGGAACACCGGGGAGCTGTTTTTT.

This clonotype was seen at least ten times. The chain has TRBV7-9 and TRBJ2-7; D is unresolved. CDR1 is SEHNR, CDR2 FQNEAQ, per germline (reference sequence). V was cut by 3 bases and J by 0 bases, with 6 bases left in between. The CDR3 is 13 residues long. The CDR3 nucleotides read TGTGCCAGCAGCTTTGACGGCTCCTACGAGCAGTACTTC. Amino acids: CASSFDGSYEQYF.

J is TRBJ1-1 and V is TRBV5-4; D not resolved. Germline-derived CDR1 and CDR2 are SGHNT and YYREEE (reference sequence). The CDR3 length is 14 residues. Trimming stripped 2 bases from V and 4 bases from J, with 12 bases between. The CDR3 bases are TGTGCCAGCAGCTTCCACAAGGAGGGCACTGAAGCTTTCTTT. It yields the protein CASSFHKEGTEAFF.

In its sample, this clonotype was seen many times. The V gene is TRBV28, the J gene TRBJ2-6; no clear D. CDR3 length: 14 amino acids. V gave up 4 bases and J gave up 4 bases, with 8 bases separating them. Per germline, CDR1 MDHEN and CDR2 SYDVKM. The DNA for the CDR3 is TGTGCCAGCAGTTCTCTTTTGGGGGCCAACGTCCTGACTTTC. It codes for CASSSLLGANVLTF. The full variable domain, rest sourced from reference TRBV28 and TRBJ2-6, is DVKVTQSSRYLVKRTGEKVFLECVQDMDHENMFWYRQDPGLGLRLIYFSYDVKMKEKGDIPEGYSVSREKKERFSLILESASTNQTSMYLCASSSLLGANVLTFGAGSRLTVL.

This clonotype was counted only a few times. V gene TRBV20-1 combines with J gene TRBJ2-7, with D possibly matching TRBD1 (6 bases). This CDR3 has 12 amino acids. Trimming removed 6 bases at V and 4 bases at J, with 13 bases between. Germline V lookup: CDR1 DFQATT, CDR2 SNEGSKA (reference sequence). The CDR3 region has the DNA TGCAGTGCAAAACAGGGTCCGTACGAGCAGTACTTC. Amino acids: CSAKQGPYEQYF.

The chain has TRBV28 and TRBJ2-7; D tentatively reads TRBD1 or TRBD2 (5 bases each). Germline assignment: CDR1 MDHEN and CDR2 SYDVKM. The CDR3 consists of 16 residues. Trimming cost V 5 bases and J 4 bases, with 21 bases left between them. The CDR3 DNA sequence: TGTGCCAGCAGTCGCCCCGGGACCTACAAACCTTACGAGCAGTACTTC. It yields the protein CASSRPGTYKPYEQYF.

The DNA of the CDR3 is TGTGCTAGTAATGGTCCGAACACCGGGGAGCTGTTTTTT. Its translation: CASNGPNTGELFF. V and J are TRBV12-5 and TRBJ2-2; no clear D gene. V lost 8 bases, J lost 0 bases, and 7 bases lay in between. The CDR3 has 13 amino acids. Germline assignment: CDR1 LGHNT and CDR2 FRNRAP.

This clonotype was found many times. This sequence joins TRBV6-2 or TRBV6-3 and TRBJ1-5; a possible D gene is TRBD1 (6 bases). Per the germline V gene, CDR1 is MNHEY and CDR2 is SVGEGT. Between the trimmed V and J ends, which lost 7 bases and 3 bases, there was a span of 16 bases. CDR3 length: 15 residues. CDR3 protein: CASIPSLGANQPQHF. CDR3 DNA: TGTGCCAGCATTCCCTCGCTGGGGGCCAATCAGCCCCAGCATTTT.

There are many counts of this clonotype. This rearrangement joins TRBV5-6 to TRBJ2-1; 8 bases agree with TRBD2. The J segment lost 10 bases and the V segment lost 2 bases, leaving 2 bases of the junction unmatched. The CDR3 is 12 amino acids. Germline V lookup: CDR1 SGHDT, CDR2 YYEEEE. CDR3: CASSLAGDEQFF. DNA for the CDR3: TGTGCCAGCAGCTTAGCGGGGGACGAGCAGTTCTTC.

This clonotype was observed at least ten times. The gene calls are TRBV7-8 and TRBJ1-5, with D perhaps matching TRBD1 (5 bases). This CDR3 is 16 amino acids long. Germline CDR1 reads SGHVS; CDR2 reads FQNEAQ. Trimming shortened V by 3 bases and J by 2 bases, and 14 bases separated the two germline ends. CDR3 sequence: CASSFGNPRGNQPQHF. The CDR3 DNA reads TGTGCCAGCAGCTTTGGGAACCCCAGGGGCAATCAGCCCCAGCATTTT.

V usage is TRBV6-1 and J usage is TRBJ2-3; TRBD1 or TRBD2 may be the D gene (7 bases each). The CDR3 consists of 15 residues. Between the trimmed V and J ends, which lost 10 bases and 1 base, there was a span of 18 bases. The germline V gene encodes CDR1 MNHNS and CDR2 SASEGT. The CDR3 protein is CATFGPGGGTDTQYF. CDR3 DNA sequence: TGTGCCACTTTTGGACCAGGGGGGGGCACAGATACGCAGTATTTT.

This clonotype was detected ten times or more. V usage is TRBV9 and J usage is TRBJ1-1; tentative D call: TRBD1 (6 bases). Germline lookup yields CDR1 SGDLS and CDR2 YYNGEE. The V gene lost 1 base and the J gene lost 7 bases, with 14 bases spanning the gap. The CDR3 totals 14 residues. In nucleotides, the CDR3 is TGTGCCAGCAGCGTATCGGGGGACAACGATGAAGCTTTCTTT. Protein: CASSVSGDNDEAFF.

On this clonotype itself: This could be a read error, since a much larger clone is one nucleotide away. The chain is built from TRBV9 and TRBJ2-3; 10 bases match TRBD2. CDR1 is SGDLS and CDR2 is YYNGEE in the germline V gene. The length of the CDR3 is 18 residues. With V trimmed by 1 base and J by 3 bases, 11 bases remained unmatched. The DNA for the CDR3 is TGTGCCAGCAGCGTAACCCTCCTGGTTAGCGGGGGGACAGATACGCAGTATTTT. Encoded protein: CASSVTLLVSGGTDTQYF. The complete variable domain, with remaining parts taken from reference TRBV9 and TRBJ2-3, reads DSGVTQTPKHLITATGQRVTLRCSPRSGDLSVYWYQQSLDQGLQFLIQYYNGEERAKGNILERFSAQQFPDLHSELNLSSLELGDSALYFCASSVTLLVSGGTDTQYFGPGTRLTVL.

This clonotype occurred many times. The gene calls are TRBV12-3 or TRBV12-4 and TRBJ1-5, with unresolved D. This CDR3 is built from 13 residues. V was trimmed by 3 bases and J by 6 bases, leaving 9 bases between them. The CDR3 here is CASSLGAAQPQHF. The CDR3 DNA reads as TGTGCCAGCAGTTTGGGCGCCGCTCAGCCCCAGCATTTT.

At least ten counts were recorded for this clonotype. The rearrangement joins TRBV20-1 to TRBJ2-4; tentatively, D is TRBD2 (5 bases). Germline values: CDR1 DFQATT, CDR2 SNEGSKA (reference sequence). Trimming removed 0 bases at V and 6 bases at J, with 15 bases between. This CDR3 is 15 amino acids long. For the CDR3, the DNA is TGCAGTGCTAGAGACCTAGTCGATCGGGGAAACATTCAGTACTTC. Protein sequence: CSARDLVDRGNIQYF.

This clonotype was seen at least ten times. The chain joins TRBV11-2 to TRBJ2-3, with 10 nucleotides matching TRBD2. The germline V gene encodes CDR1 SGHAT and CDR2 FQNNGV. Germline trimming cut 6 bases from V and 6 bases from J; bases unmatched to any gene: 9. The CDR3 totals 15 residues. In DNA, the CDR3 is TGTGCCAGCAGACCTCCTAGCGGGGGTGGGGATACGCAGTATTTT. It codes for CASRPPSGGGDTQYF.

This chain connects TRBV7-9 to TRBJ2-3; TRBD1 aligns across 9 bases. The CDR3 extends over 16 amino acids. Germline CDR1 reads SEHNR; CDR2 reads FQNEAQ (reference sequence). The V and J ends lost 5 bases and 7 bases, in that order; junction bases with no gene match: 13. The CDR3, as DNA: TGTGCCAGCAGCGGGGGGTCCCGGGACAGGGACCATACGCAGTATTTT. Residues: CASSGGSRDRDHTQYF.

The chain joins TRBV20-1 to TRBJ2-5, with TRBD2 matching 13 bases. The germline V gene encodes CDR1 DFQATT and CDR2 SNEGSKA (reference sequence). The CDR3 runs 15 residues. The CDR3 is CTQTSGGPSQETQYF. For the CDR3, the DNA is TGCACCCAGACTAGCGGGGGGCCCTCTCAAGAGACCCAGTACTTC.

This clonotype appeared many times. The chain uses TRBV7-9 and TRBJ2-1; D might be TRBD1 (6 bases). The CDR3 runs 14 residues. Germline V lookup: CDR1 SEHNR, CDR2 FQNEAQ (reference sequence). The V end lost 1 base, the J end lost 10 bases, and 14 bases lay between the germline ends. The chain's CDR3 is CASSLGPTGREQFF. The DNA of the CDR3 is TGTGCCAGCAGCTTAGGCCCAACAGGGCGGGAGCAGTTCTTC. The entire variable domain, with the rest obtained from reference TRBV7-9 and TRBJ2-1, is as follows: DTGVSQNPRHKITKRGQNVTFRCDPISEHNRLYWYRQTLGQGPEFLTYFQNEAQLEKSRLLSDRFSAERPKGSFSTLEIQRTEQGDSAMYLCASSLGPTGREQFFGPGTRLTVL.

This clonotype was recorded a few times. CDR3 protein: CASSPWDRGVRGNQPQHF. The CDR3 DNA is TGTGCCAGTAGCCCATGGGACAGGGGAGTCAGGGGCAATCAGCCCCAGCATTTT. The chain recombines TRBV19 with TRBJ1-5, with TRBD1 matching 10 bases. The CDR3 runs to 18 residues. V shed 6 bases, J shed 2 bases, and the junction held 13 bases outside the gene matches. CDR1 is LNHDA and CDR2 is SQIVND in the germline V gene (reference sequence).

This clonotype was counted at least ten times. Here the CDR3 reads CASSQDVHLLSNTIYF. The CDR3 DNA is TGTGCCAGCAGCCAAGATGTCCATCTGCTGAGTAACACCATATATTTT. The chain joins TRBV4-2 to TRBJ1-3; D is unresolved. Germline lookup yields CDR1 LGHNA and CDR2 YNFKEQ. Trimming removed 0 bases from V and 7 bases from J, with 16 bases in between. This CDR3 region has 16 residues.

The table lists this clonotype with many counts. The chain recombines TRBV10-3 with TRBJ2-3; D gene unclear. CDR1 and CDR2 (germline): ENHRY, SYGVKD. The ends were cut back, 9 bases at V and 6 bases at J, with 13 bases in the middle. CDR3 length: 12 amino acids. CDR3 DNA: TGTGCCATTTACAGTGAAGGGGATACGCAGTATTTT. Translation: CAIYSEGDTQYF.